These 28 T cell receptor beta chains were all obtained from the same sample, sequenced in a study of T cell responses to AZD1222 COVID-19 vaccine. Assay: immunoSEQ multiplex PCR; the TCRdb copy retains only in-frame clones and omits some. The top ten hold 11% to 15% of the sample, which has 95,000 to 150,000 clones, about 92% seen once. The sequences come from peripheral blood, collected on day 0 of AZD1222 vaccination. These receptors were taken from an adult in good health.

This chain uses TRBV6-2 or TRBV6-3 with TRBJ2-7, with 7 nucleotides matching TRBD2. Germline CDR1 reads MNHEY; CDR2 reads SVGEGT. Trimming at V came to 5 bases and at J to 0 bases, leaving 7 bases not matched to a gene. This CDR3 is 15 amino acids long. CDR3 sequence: CASSQLAPSSYEQYF. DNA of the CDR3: TGTGCCAGCAGTCAACTAGCGCCGAGCTCCTACGAGCAGTACTTC.

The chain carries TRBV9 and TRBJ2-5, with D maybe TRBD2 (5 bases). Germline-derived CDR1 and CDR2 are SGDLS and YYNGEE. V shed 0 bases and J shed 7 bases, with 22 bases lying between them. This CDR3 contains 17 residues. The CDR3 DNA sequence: TGTGCCAGCAGCGTAGACAGTGTGGCAGCTCCCCGGGGGACCCAGTACTTC. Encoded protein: CASSVDSVAAPRGTQYF. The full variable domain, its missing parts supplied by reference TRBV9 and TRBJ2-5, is DSGVTQTPKHLITATGQRVTLRCSPRSGDLSVYWYQQSLDQGLQFLIQYYNGEERAKGNILERFSAQQFPDLHSELNLSSLELGDSALYFCASSVDSVAAPRGTQYFGPGTRLLVL.

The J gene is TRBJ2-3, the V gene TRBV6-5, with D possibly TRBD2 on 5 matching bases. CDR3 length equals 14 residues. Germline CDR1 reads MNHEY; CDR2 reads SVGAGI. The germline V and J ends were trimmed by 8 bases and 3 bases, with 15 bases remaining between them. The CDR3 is CASHDEGETDTQYF. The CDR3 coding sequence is TGTGCCAGCCATGACGAGGGAGAAACAGATACGCAGTATTTT.

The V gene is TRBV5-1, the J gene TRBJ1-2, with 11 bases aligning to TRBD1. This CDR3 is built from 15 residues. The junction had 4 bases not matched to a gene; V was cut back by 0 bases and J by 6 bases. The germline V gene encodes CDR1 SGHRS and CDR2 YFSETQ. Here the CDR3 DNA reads TGCGCCAGCAGCTTGGTGGGGACAGGGGGAAATGGCTACACCTTC. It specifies CASSLVGTGGNGYTF.

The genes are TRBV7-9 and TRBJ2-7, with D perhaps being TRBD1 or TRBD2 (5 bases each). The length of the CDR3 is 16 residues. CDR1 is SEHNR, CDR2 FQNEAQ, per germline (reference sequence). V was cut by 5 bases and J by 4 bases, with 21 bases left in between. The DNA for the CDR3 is TGTGCCAGCAGCCATCCTTCCCAGGGACCGGGATACGAGCAGTACTTC. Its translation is CASSHPSQGPGYEQYF.

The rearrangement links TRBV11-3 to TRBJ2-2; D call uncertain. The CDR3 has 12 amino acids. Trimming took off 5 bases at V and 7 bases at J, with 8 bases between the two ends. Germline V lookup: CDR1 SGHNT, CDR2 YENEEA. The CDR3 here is CASSRFNGELFF. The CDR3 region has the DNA TGTGCCAGCAGCCGATTTAACGGGGAGCTGTTTTTT.

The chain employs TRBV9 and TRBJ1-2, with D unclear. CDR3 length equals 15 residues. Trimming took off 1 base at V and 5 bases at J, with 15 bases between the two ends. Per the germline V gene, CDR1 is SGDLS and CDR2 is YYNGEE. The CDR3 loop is CASSVKPAADYGYTF. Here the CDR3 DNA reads TGTGCCAGCAGCGTAAAACCGGCAGCCGATTATGGCTACACCTTC.

This CDR3 is CASSSPGQGPGYTF. The CDR3 nucleotides read TGTGCCAGCAGTAGCCCGGGACAGGGGCCTGGCTACACCTTC. V is TRBV28 and J is TRBJ1-2; 10 bases fit TRBD1. The CDR3 has 14 amino acids. CDR1 and CDR2 (germline): MDHEN, SYDVKM. Trimming took 5 bases from V and 7 from J; bases not matched to a gene: 7.

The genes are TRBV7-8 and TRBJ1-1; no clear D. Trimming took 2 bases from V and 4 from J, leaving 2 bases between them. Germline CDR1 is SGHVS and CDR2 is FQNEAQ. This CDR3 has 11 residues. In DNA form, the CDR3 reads TGTGCCAGCAGCTTATCCACTGAAGCTTTCTTT. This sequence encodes CASSLSTEAFF.

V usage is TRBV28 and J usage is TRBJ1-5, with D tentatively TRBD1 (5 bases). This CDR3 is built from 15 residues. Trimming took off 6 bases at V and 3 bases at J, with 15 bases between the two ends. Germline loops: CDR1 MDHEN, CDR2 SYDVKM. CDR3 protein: CASSRRRGDNQPQHF. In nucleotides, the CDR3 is TGTGCCAGCAGCCGCCGCCGGGGGGACAATCAGCCCCAGCATTTT.

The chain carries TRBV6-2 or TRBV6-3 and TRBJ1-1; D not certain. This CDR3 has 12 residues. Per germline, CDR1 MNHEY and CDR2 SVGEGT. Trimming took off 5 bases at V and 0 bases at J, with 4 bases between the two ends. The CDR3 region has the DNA TGTGCCAGCAGTCCGATGAACACTGAAGCTTTCTTT. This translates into CASSPMNTEAFF.

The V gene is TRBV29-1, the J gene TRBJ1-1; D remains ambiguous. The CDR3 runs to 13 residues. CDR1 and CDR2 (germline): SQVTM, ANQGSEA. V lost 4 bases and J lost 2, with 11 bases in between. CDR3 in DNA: TGCAGCGTTGCGACTCAGTTTAACACTGAAGCTTTCTTT. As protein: CSVATQFNTEAFF. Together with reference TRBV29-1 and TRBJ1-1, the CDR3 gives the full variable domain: SAVISQKPSRDICQRGTSLTIQCQVDSQVTMMFWYRQQPGQSLTLIATANQGSEATYESGFVIDKFPISRPNLTFSTLTVSNMSPEDSSIYLCSVATQFNTEAFFGQGTRLTVV.

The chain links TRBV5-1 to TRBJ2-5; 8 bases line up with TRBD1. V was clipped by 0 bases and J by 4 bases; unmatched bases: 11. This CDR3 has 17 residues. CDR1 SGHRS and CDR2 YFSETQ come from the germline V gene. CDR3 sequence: CASSLERFGTGLETQYF. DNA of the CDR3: TGCGCCAGCAGCTTGGAAAGGTTTGGGACAGGTTTAGAGACCCAGTACTTC.

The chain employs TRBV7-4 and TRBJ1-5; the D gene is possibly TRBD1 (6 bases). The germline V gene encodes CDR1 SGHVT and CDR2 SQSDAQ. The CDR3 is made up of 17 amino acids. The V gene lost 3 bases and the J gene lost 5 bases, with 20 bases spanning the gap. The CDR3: CASSFGRTVLPHQPQHF. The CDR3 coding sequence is TGTGCCAGCAGCTTCGGTAGGACAGTCCTCCCTCATCAGCCCCAGCATTTT.

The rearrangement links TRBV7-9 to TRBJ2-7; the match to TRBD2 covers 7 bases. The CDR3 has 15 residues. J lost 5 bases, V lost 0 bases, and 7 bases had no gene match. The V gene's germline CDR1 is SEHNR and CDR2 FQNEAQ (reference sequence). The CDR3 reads CASSLAGGWTNEQYF. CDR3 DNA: TGTGCCAGCAGCTTAGCGGGAGGGTGGACGAACGAGCAGTACTTC. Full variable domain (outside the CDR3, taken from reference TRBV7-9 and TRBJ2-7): DTGVSQNPRHKITKRGQNVTFRCDPISEHNRLYWYRQTLGQGPEFLTYFQNEAQLEKSRLLSDRFSAERPKGSFSTLEIQRTEQGDSAMYLCASSLAGGWTNEQYFGPGTRLTVT.

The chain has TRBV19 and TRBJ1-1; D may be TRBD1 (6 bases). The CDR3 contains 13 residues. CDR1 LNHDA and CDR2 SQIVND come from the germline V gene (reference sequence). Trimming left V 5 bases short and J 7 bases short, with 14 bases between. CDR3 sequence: CASSSQGPLEAFF. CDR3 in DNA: TGTGCCAGTAGTTCACAGGGCCCCCTTGAAGCTTTCTTT.

The CDR3 sequence is CAITRDVEETQYF. In nucleotides, the CDR3 is TGTGCCATCACGCGGGATGTGGAAGAGACCCAGTACTTC. The rearrangement joins TRBV10-3 to TRBJ2-5; possibly TRBD2 for D (6 bases). The V and J ends lost 7 bases and 3 bases respectively, with 12 bases between them. CDR3 length equals 13 residues. Germline CDR1 and CDR2: ENHRY and SYGVKD.

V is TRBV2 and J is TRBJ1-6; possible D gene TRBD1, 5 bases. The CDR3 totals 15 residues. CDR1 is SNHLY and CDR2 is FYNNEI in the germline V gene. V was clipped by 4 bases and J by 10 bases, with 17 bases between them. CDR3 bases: TGTGCCAGCAGTGGAGTCGACACGCGGGACTCACCCCTCCACTTT. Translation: CASSGVDTRDSPLHF.

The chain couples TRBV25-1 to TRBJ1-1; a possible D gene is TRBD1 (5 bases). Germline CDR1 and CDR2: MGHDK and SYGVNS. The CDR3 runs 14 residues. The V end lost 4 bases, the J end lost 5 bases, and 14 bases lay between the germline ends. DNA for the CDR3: TGTGCCAGCAGTGCCAATCGACAGTGGACTGAAGCTTTCTTT. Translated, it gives CASSANRQWTEAFF.

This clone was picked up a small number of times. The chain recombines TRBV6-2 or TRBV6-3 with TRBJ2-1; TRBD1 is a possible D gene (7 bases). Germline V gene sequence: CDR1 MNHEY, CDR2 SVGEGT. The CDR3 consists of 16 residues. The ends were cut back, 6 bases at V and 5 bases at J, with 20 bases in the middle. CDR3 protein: CASSHPGRGDHNEQFF. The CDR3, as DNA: TGTGCCAGCAGCCACCCCGGCAGGGGGGACCACAATGAGCAGTTCTTC.

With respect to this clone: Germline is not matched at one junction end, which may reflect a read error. CDR3 nucleotide sequence: TGTGCCAGCAGCCGGCTCGGGACTAGCGGCCAAGGGGTAAACTTC. Encoded protein: CASSRLGTSGQGVNF. The chain carries TRBV11-2 and TRBJ2-5; 11 bases are a match to TRBD2. From germline, CDR1 is SGHAT and CDR2 FQNNGV. The CDR3 consists of 15 residues.

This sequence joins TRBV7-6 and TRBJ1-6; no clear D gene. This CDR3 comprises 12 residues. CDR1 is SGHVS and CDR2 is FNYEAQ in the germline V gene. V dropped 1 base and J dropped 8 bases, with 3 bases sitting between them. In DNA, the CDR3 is TGTGCCAGCAGCTTAGGGGATTCACCCCTCCACTTT. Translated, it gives CASSLGDSPLHF.

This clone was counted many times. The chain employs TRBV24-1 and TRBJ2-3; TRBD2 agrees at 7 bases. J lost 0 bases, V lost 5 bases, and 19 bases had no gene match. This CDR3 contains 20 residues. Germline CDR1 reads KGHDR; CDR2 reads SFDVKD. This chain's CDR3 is CATSGRVAGSTRASTDTQYF. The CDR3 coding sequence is TGTGCCACCAGTGGTAGGGTAGCGGGTTCCACTCGTGCTAGCACAGATACGCAGTATTTT.

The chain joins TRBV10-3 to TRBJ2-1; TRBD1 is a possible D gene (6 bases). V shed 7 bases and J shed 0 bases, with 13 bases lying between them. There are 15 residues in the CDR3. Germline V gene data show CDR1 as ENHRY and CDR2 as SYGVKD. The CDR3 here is CAIKTGRNSYNEQFF. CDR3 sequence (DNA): TGTGCCATCAAGACAGGACGTAACTCCTACAATGAGCAGTTCTTC.

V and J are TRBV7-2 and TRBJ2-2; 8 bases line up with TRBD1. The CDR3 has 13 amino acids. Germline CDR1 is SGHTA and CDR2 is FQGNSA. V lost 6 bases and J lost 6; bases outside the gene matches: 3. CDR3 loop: CASRQTGAGELFF. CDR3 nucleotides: TGTGCCAGCAGACAGACAGGGGCCGGGGAGCTGTTTTTT. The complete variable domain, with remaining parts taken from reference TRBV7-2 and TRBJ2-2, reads GAGVSQSPSNKVTEKGKDVELRCDPISGHTALYWYRQSLGQGLEFLIYFQGNSAPDKSGLPSDRFSAERTGGSVSTLTIQRTQQEDSAVYLCASRQTGAGELFFGEGSRLTVL.

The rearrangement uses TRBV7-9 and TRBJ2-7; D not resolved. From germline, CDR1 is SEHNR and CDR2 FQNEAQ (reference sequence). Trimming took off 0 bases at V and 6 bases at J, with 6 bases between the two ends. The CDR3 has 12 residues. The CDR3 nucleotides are TGTGCCAGCAGCTTAGCGCGAAGCGAGCAGTACTTC. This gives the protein CASSLARSEQYF.

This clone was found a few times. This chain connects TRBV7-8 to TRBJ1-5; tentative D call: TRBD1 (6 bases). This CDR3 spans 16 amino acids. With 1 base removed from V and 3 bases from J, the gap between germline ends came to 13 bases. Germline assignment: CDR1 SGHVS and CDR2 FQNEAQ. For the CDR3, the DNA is TGTGCCAGCAGCTTAGTCAGGACAGATGCCAATCAGCCCCAGCATTTT. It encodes CASSLVRTDANQPQHF. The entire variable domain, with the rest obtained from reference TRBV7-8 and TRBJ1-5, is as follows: GAGVSQSPRYKVAKRGQDVALRCDPISGHVSLFWYQQALGQGPEFLTYFQNEAQLDKSGLPSDRFFAERPEGSVSTLKIQRTQQEDSAVYLCASSLVRTDANQPQHFGDGTRLSIL.

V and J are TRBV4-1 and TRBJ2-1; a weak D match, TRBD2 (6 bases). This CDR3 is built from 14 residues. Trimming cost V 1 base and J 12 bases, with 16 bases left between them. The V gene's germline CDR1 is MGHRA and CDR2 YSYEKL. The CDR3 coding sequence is TGCGCCAGCAGCCAAGTGCGGCCTTTCGGGGGGCAGTTCTTC. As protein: CASSQVRPFGGQFF.